These 32 T cell receptor beta chains share one sample of origin, sequenced in a study of CD8 T cells in Susac syndrome. Random hexamers primed reverse transcription of about 0.5 to 1 ug RNA. TCRdb fed the immunoSEQ multiplex PCR reads into MiXCR, producing one record per CDR3 protein. The repertoire consists of 75,000 to 100,000 distinct CDR3 sequences, with roughly 94% occurring once and the leading ten covering about 0.25%. The sequenced sample consisted of CD8+ T cells from PBMCs. The receptors were sampled from a human donor in good health.

The gene calls are TRBV5-6 and TRBJ2-5; no clear D gene. The germline CDR1 and CDR2 sequences are SGHDT and YYEEEE. Trimming pared 1 base from V and 1 base from J, leaving 5 bases between. The CDR3 totals 13 residues. The CDR3 sequence: CASSLTSQETQYF. CDR3 coding DNA: TGTGCCAGCAGCTTGACAAGCCAAGAGACCCAGTACTTC.

This clonotype was found once. The chain uses TRBV15 and TRBJ2-1; no clear D gene. The CDR3 has 12 amino acids. Trimming took 1 base from V and 6 from J, leaving 4 bases between them. Germline V gives CDR1 LNHNV, CDR2 YYDKDF (reference sequence). CDR3 nucleotides: TGTGCCACCAGCAGAGTGGGCAATGAGCAGTTCTTC. It encodes CATSRVGNEQFF.

The genes are TRBV25-1 and TRBJ1-1; a possible D gene is TRBD1 (5 bases). The CDR3 sequence is 15 residues long. Trimming cost V 8 bases and J 1 base, with 17 bases left between them. Germline-derived CDR1 and CDR2 are MGHDK and SYGVNS. The CDR3: CASESRQSRNTEAFF. The CDR3 coding sequence is TGTGCCAGCGAAAGTCGACAGTCCAGGAACACTGAAGCTTTCTTT.

The chain links TRBV7-9 to TRBJ2-5, with D perhaps TRBD1 (5 bases). The length of the CDR3 is 15 residues. Germline V lookup: CDR1 SEHNR, CDR2 FQNEAQ (reference sequence). Trimming pared 7 bases from V and 2 bases from J, leaving 17 bases between. The CDR3 nucleotides read TGTGCCAGCACCCCTAATGTACAGGAACAAGAGACCCAGTACTTC. This encodes CASTPNVQEQETQYF.

The rearrangement uses TRBV29-1 and TRBJ1-1; D might be TRBD1 (6 bases). This CDR3 has 12 amino acids. In germline, CDR1 is SQVTM, CDR2 ANQGSEA. The V end lost 4 bases, the J end lost 5 bases, and 11 bases lay between the germline ends. As DNA, the CDR3 is TGCAGCGTTGTCGACAGGACGACTGAAGCTTTCTTT. Translation gives CSVVDRTTEAFF.

The genes are TRBV6-5 and TRBJ1-5; TRBD1 is a possible D gene (6 bases). The CDR3 runs to 14 residues. Germline V gives CDR1 MNHEY, CDR2 SVGAGI. Trimming cost V 2 bases and J 4 bases, with 9 bases left between them. The CDR3 region is CASSYGGGNQPQHF. The CDR3, as DNA: TGTGCCAGCAGTTACGGGGGCGGGAATCAGCCCCAGCATTTT.

The genes are TRBV11-2 and TRBJ2-1; the D is unclear. CDR1 and CDR2 from the germline V gene are SGHAT and FQNNGV. CDR3 length equals 12 residues. V was clipped by 1 base and J by 10 bases, with 8 bases between them. This CDR3 reads CASSLGHREQFF. The CDR3 coding sequence is TGTGCCAGCAGCTTAGGACATCGGGAGCAGTTCTTC.

V and J are TRBV5-6 and TRBJ2-1; 10 bases are shared with TRBD2. The V gene end was trimmed by 1 base and the J gene end by 0 bases; junction bases not matched to a gene: 1. Germline CDR1 reads SGHDT; CDR2 reads YYEEEE. The CDR3 is made up of 16 amino acids. CDR3 protein: CASSLTSGVSYNEQFF. CDR3 nucleotide sequence: TGTGCCAGCAGCTTGACTAGCGGGGTCTCCTACAATGAGCAGTTCTTC.

The chain combines TRBV29-1 with TRBJ1-2; perhaps TRBD1 as D (6 bases). Trimming stripped 1 base from V and 2 bases from J, with 11 bases between. Germline V gene sequence: CDR1 SQVTM, CDR2 ANQGSEA. This CDR3 is built from 14 residues. The CDR3: CSVEVLTGNYGYTF. In nucleotides, the CDR3 is TGCAGCGTTGAAGTTCTGACAGGAAACTATGGCTACACCTTC. Together with reference TRBV29-1 and TRBJ1-2, the CDR3 gives the full variable domain: SAVISQKPSRDICQRGTSLTIQCQVDSQVTMMFWYRQQPGQSLTLIATANQGSEATYESGFVIDKFPISRPNLTFSTLTVSNMSPEDSSIYLCSVEVLTGNYGYTFGSGTRLTVV.

The rearrangement uses TRBV4-1 and TRBJ1-5; no clear D. The germline V gene encodes CDR1 MGHRA and CDR2 YSYEKL. V was pared by 0 bases and J by 2 bases, with 14 bases between. The CDR3 is made up of 17 amino acids. Here the CDR3 DNA reads TGCGCCAGCAGCCAAGAAAGGCAGGCAGACGGCAATCAGCCCCAGCATTTT. Its translation: CASSQERQADGNQPQHF.

CDR3 residues: CSALEPNTGELFF. CDR3 DNA: TGCAGTGCTTTAGAACCGAACACCGGGGAGCTGTTTTTT. This chain connects TRBV20-1 to TRBJ2-2; D is uncertain. Trimming took off 5 bases at V and 0 bases at J, with 7 bases between the two ends. Germline assignment: CDR1 DFQATT and CDR2 SNEGSKA (reference sequence). The CDR3 is made up of 13 amino acids.

J is TRBJ2-1 and V is TRBV27; D gene unclear. The length of the CDR3 is 13 residues. Germline CDR1 reads MNHEY; CDR2 reads SMNVEV (reference sequence). V lost 7 bases and J lost 7, with 14 bases in between. CDR3 amino acids: CASTSGRWNEQFF. DNA for the CDR3: TGTGCCAGCACCTCCGGACGGTGGAATGAGCAGTTCTTC.

The chain links TRBV29-1 to TRBJ1-1; D remains unclear. V shed 5 bases and J shed 1 base, with 2 bases lying between them. Germline assignment: CDR1 SQVTM and CDR2 ANQGSEA. The CDR3 is 10 residues long. CDR3: CSVQNTEAFF. CDR3 sequence (DNA): TGCAGCGTTCAGAACACTGAAGCTTTCTTT. Variable domain in full (rest from reference TRBV29-1 and TRBJ1-1): SAVISQKPSRDICQRGTSLTIQCQVDSQVTMMFWYRQQPGQSLTLIATANQGSEATYESGFVIDKFPISRPNLTFSTLTVSNMSPEDSSIYLCSVQNTEAFFGQGTRLTVV.

The sample holds one count of this clonotype. The CDR3 loop reads CASSYEGTGGQPQHF. The CDR3, as DNA: TGTGCCAGCAGCTACGAAGGGACAGGGGGACAGCCCCAGCATTTT. V usage is TRBV5-6 and J usage is TRBJ1-5, with 11 bases lining up with TRBD1. Unmatched junction bases numbered 6, after V lost 3 bases and J lost 7 bases. The CDR3 consists of 15 residues. The germline CDR1 and CDR2 sequences are SGHDT and YYEEEE.

This clonotype showed up just a few times. The genes are TRBV6-2 or TRBV6-3 and TRBJ2-7; D is ambiguous. V was pared by 3 bases and J by 3 bases, with 9 bases between. The CDR3 totals 13 residues. Germline CDR1 and CDR2: MNHEY and SVGEGT. In DNA, the CDR3 is TGTGCCAGCAGTTATGGCCAGAGCTACGAGCAGTACTTC. Translating gives CASSYGQSYEQYF.

This chain links TRBV9 with TRBJ2-1, with D perhaps matching TRBD2 (5 bases). CDR3 length equals 13 residues. Trimming pared 0 bases from V and 5 bases from J, leaving 6 bases between. The germline gives CDR1 SGDLS, CDR2 YYNGEE. The CDR3, as DNA: TGTGCCAGCAGCGTAGGAGGGAACAATGAGCAGTTCTTC. This sequence encodes CASSVGGNNEQFF.

The chain joins TRBV5-4 to TRBJ2-3; D remains ambiguous. V lost 0 bases and J lost 2, with 13 bases in between. CDR1 is SGHNT and CDR2 is YYREEE in the germline V gene (reference sequence). This CDR3 is 16 amino acids long. CDR3 in amino acids: CASSLGLIAPTDTQYF. The CDR3, as DNA: TGTGCCAGCAGCTTGGGACTCATCGCTCCCACAGATACGCAGTATTTT.

The rearrangement uses TRBV9 and TRBJ1-2, with 9 bases aligning to TRBD1. V lost 4 bases, J lost 3 bases, and 7 bases stayed unmatched. There are 15 residues in the CDR3. The germline V gene encodes CDR1 SGDLS and CDR2 YYNGEE. The CDR3 protein is CASSSWTGEDYGYTF. The CDR3 DNA sequence: TGTGCCAGCAGCTCCTGGACAGGGGAAGACTATGGCTACACCTTC.

The CDR3 DNA follows: TGTGCCAGCAGCTTAGGTTCGCTGAACACTGAAGCTTTCTTT. Protein: CASSLGSLNTEAFF. The chain joins TRBV7-6 to TRBJ1-1; D unresolved. The V end lost 1 base, the J end lost 0 bases, and 6 bases lay between the germline ends. The germline V gene encodes CDR1 SGHVS and CDR2 FNYEAQ. This CDR3 spans 14 amino acids.

This clonotype was counted a single time. The chain has TRBV4-3 and TRBJ2-1, with unresolved D. Trimming shortened V by 0 bases and J by 1 base, and 7 bases separated the two germline ends. The length of the CDR3 is 15 residues. Germline V CDR1 and CDR2: LGHNA, YSLEER. CDR3 region: CASSQDSQSYNEQFF. CDR3 nucleotide sequence: TGCGCCAGCAGCCAAGATAGCCAATCCTACAATGAGCAGTTCTTC.

The genes are TRBV2 and TRBJ1-1, with D uncertain. The CDR3 extends over 11 amino acids. Germline CDR1 reads SNHLY; CDR2 reads FYNNEI. The V end lost 6 bases, the J end lost 6 bases, and 8 bases lay between the germline ends. The CDR3 DNA reads as TGTGCCAGCAGGCAGGTCGCTGAAGCTTTCTTT. Its translation: CASRQVAEAFF.

V usage is TRBV7-2 and J usage is TRBJ2-5; TRBD2 matches at 12 bases. V gave up 0 bases and J gave up 7 bases; unmatched junction bases: 9. The CDR3 is 17 residues long. Germline V CDR1 and CDR2: SGHTA, FQGNSA. The CDR3 loop reads CASSLASNLAGGRTQYF. CDR3 DNA sequence: TGTGCCAGCAGCTTAGCGAGTAATCTAGCGGGGGGGCGGACCCAGTACTTC.

The chain employs TRBV9 and TRBJ1-2, with 8 bases lining up with TRBD1. The CDR3 is 16 residues long. Trimming at V came to 4 bases and at J to 5 bases, leaving 13 bases not matched to a gene. From germline, CDR1 is SGDLS and CDR2 YYNGEE. The CDR3 spells CASSLAYRGRGYGYTF. The CDR3 DNA sequence: TGTGCCAGCAGCCTAGCTTACAGGGGGAGAGGGTATGGCTACACCTTC.

The V gene is TRBV7-9, the J gene TRBJ2-7; no clear D gene. CDR1 is SEHNR, CDR2 FQNEAQ, per germline (reference sequence). The CDR3 is 12 residues long. V shed 5 bases and J shed 0 bases, with 5 bases lying between them. CDR3 nucleotide sequence: TGTGCCAGCAGCATGAACTCCTACGAGCAGTACTTC. Amino acid sequence: CASSMNSYEQYF.

The rearrangement uses TRBV12-3 or TRBV12-4 and TRBJ1-2, with D maybe TRBD1 (6 bases). V was trimmed by 8 bases and J by 0 bases, leaving 10 bases between them. The CDR3 contains 13 residues. The CDR3: CASAGATNYGYTF. The CDR3 DNA sequence: TGTGCCAGCGCGGGGGCTACTAACTATGGCTACACCTTC.

Here the CDR3 reads CASSLGASGDNEQFF. As DNA, the CDR3 is TGCGCCAGCAGCTTGGGGGCTAGCGGTGACAATGAGCAGTTCTTC. The J gene is TRBJ2-1, the V gene TRBV5-1; TRBD2 matches 7 bases. The V gene's germline CDR1 is SGHRS and CDR2 YFSETQ. The CDR3 length is 15 residues. Unmatched junction bases numbered 5, after V lost 0 bases and J lost 5 bases.

V and J are TRBV9 and TRBJ1-3; D gene unclear. Germline CDR1 is SGDLS and CDR2 is YYNGEE. The CDR3 is 14 residues long. Between the trimmed V and J ends, which lost 0 bases and 0 bases, there was a span of 4 bases. Here the CDR3 reads CASSVASSGNTIYF. In DNA, the CDR3 is TGTGCCAGCAGCGTAGCTAGCTCTGGAAACACCATATATTTT. Complete variable domain (other parts from reference TRBV9 and TRBJ1-3): DSGVTQTPKHLITATGQRVTLRCSPRSGDLSVYWYQQSLDQGLQFLIQYYNGEERAKGNILERFSAQQFPDLHSELNLSSLELGDSALYFCASSVASSGNTIYFGEGSWLTVV.

The V gene is TRBV9, the J gene TRBJ1-2; TRBD1 might be the D (5 bases). This CDR3 comprises 12 residues. The V gene lost 0 bases and the J gene lost 8 bases, with 8 bases spanning the gap. The germline V gene has CDR1 SGDLS and CDR2 YYNGEE. In DNA form, the CDR3 reads TGTGCCAGCAGCGTAGAAGGGACCGGCTACACCTTC. Its protein product is CASSVEGTGYTF.

This rearrangement joins TRBV4-3 to TRBJ1-4; 7 nucleotides line up with TRBD1. CDR3 length: 16 residues. Germline V gene data show CDR1 as LGHNA and CDR2 as YSLEER. Trimming cost V 0 bases and J 5 bases; bases outside gene matches: 6. CDR3: CASSQDGTAVNEKLFF. Written as DNA, the CDR3 is TGCGCCAGCAGCCAAGATGGGACAGCGGTGAATGAAAAACTGTTTTTT.

J is TRBJ2-7 and V is TRBV7-2; a weak D match, TRBD1 (6 bases). The CDR3 runs to 14 residues. Trimming pared 3 bases from V and 2 bases from J, leaving 11 bases between. Germline values: CDR1 SGHTA, CDR2 FQGNSA. The CDR3 region is CASSFEGVPYEQYF. In DNA, the CDR3 is TGTGCCAGCAGCTTCGAGGGGGTCCCCTACGAGCAGTACTTC.

CDR3 sequence (DNA): TGTGCCAGCAGCACTCGGCTGACTAGCGGGCTTTACAATGAGCAGTTCTTC. Protein sequence: CASSTRLTSGLYNEQFF. The gene calls are TRBV9 and TRBJ2-1; 10 positions agree with TRBD2. V lost 4 bases and J lost 4; bases outside the gene matches: 11. Germline CDR1 reads SGDLS; CDR2 reads YYNGEE. The CDR3 runs 17 residues.

The chain carries TRBV5-6 and TRBJ2-1; D is uncertain. The germline V gene encodes CDR1 SGHDT and CDR2 YYEEEE. This CDR3 region has 16 residues. The V end lost 2 bases, the J end lost 0 bases, and 12 bases lay between the germline ends. The CDR3 region is CASSLSGFSSYNEQFF. The CDR3 DNA sequence: TGTGCCAGCAGCTTATCAGGCTTCAGCTCCTACAATGAGCAGTTCTTC.